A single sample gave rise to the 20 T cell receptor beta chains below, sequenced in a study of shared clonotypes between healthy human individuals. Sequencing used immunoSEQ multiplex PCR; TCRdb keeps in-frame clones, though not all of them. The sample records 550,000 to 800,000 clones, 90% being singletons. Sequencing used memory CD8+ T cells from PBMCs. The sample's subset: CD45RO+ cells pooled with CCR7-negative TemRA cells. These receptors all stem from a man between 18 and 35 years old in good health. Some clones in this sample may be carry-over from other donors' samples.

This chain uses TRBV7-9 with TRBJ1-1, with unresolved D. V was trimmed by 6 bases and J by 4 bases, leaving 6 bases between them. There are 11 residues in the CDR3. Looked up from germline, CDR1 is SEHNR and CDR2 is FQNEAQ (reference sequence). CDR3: CASRLSTEAFF. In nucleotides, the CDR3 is TGTGCCAGCAGGTTATCCACTGAAGCTTTCTTT.

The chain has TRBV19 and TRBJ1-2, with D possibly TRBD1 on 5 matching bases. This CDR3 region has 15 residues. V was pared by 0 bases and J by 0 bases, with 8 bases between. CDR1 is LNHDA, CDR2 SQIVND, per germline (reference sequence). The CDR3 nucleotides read TGTGCCAGTAGTATAGAGCCGACAGCTAACTATGGCTACACCTTC. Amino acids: CASSIEPTANYGYTF. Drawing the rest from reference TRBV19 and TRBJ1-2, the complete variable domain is DGGITQSPKYLFRKEGQNVTLSCEQNLNHDAMYWYRQDPGQGLRLIYYSQIVNDFQKGDIAEGYSVSREKKESFPLTVTSAQKNPTAFYLCASSIEPTANYGYTFGSGTRLTVV.

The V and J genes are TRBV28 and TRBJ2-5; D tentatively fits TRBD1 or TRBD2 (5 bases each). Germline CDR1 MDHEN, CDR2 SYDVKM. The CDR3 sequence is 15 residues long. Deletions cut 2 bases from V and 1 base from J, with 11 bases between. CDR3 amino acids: CASSLNGAPQETQYF. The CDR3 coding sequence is TGTGCCAGCAGTTTAAACGGGGCTCCCCAAGAGACCCAGTACTTC.

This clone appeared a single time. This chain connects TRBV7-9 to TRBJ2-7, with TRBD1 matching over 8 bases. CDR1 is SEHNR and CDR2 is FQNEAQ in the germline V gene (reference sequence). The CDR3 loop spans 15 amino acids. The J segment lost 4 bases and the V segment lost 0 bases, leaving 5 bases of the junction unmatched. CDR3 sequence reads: CASSLAAGGRYEQYF. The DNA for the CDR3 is TGTGCCAGCAGCTTAGCTGCAGGGGGCAGGTACGAGCAGTACTTC.

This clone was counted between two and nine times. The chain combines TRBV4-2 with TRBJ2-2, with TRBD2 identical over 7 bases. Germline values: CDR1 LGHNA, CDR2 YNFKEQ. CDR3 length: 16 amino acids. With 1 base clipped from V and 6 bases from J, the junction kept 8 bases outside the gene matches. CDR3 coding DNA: TGTGCCAGCAGCCAAGGGGTGCGGGAGAGGTCCGGGGAGCTGTTTTTT. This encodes CASSQGVRERSGELFF.

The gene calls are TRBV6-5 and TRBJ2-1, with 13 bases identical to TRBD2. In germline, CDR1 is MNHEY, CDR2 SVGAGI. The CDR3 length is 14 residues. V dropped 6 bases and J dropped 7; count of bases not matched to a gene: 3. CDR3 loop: CASSRLAGGNEQFF. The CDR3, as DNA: TGTGCCAGCAGCAGACTAGCGGGGGGTAATGAGCAGTTCTTC.

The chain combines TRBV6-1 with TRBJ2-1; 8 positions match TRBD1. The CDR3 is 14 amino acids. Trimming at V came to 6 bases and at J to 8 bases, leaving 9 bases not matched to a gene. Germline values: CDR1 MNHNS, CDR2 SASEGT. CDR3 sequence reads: CASREGQAGYEQFF. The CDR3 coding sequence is TGTGCCAGCAGGGAGGGACAGGCGGGTTATGAGCAGTTCTTC.

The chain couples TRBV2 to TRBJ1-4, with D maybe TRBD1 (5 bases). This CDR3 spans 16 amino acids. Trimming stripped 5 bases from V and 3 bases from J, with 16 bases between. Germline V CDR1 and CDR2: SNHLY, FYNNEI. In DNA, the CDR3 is TGTGCCAGCAGTCCGTACACGGAGGGGTCTAATGAAAAACTGTTTTTT. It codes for CASSPYTEGSNEKLFF.

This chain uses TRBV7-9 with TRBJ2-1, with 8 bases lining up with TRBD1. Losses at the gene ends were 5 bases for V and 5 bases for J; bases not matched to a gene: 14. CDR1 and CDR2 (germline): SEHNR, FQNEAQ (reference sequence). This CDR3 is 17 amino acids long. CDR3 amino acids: CASSRMQGAPSDNEQFF. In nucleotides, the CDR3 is TGTGCCAGCAGCCGTATGCAGGGGGCACCGTCAGACAATGAGCAGTTCTTC.

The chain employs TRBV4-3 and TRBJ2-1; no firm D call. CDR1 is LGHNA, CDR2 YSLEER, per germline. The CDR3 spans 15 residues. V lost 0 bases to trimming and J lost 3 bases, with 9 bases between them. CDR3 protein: CASSQDFRYYNEQFF. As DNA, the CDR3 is TGCGCCAGCAGCCAAGATTTTCGGTACTACAATGAGCAGTTCTTC.

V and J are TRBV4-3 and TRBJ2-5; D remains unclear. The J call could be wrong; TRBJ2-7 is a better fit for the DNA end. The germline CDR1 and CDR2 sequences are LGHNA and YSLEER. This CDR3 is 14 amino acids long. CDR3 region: CASSQDEIGYEQYF. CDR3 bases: TGCGCCAGCAGCCAAGATGAGATCGGCTACGAGCAGTACTTC.

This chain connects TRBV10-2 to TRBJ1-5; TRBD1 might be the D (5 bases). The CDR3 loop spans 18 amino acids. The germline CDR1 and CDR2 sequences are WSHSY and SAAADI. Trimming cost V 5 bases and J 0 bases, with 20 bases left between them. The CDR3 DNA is TGCGCCAGCAGTACGGGAGGCAGGGACCCTTATAGCAATCAGCCCCAGCATTTT. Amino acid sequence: CASSTGGRDPYSNQPQHF.

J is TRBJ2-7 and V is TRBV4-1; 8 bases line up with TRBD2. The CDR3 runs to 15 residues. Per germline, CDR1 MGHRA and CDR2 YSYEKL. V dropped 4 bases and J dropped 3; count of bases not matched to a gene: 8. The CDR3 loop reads CASSRAGTRVYEQYF. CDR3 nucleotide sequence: TGCGCCAGCAGCCGAGCCGGGACTAGAGTCTACGAGCAGTACTTC.

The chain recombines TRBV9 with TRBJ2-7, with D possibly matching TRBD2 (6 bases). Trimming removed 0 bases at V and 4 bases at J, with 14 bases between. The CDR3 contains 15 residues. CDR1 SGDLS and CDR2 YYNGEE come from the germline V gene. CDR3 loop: CASSVAPEGEYEQYF. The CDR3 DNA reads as TGTGCCAGCAGCGTAGCCCCGGAGGGCGAATACGAGCAGTACTTC.

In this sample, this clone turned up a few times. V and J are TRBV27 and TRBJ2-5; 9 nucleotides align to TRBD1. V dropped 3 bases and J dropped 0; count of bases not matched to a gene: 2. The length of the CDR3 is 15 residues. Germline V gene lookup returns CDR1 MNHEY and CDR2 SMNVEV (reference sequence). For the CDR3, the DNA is TGTGCCAGCAGTTTCGGACAGGGGTACCAAGAGACCCAGTACTTC. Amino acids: CASSFGQGYQETQYF.

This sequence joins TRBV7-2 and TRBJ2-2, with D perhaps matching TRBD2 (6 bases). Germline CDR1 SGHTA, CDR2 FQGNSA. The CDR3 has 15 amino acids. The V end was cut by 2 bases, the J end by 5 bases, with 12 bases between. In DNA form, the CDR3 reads TGTGCCAGCAGCTTACGCGGGGCGAGGACCGGGGAGCTGTTTTTT. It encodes CASSLRGARTGELFF.

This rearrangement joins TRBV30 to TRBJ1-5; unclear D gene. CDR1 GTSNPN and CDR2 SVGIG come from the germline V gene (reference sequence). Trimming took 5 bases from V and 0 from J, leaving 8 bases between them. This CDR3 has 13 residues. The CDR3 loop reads CAWALYSNQPQHF. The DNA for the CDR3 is TGTGCCTGGGCTCTTTATAGCAATCAGCCCCAGCATTTT. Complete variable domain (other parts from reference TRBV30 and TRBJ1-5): SQTIHQWPATLVQPVGSPLSLECTVEGTSNPNLYWYRQAAGRGLQLLFYSVGIGQISSEVPQNLSASRPQDRQFILSSKKLLLSDSGFYLCAWALYSNQPQHFGDGTRLSIL.

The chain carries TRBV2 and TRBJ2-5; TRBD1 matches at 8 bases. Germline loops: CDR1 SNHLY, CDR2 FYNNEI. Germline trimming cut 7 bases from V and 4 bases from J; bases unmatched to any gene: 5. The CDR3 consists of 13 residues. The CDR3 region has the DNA TGTGCCAGCACTACAACAGGGGGAGAGACCCAGTACTTC. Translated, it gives CASTTTGGETQYF.

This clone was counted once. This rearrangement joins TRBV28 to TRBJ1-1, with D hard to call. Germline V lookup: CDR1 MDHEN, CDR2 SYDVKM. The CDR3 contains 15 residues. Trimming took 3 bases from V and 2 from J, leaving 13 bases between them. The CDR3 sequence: CASSFFGSFNTEAFF. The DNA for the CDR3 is TGTGCCAGCAGTTTCTTTGGCAGCTTTAACACTGAAGCTTTCTTT.

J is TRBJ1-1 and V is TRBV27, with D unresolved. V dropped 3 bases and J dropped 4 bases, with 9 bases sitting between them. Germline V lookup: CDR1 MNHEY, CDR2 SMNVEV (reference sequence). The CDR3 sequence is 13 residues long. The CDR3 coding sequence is TGTGCCAGCAGTTTCATGTTGGGCACTGAAGCTTTCTTT. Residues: CASSFMLGTEAFF.